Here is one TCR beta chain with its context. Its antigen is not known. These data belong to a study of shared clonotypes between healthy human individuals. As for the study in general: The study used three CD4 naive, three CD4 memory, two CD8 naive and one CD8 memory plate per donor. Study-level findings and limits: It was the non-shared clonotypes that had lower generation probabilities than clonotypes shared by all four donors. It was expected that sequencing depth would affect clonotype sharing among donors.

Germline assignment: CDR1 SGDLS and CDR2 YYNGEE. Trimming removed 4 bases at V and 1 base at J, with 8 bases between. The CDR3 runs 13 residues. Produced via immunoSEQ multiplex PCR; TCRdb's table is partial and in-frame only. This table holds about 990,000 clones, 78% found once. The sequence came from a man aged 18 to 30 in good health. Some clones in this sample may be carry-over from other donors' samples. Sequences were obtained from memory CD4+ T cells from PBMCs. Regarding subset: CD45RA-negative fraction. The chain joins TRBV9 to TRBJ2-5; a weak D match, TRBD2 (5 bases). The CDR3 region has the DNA TGTGCCAGCAGCCGTGGACTCCAAGAGACCCAGTACTTC. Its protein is CASSRGLQETQYF.